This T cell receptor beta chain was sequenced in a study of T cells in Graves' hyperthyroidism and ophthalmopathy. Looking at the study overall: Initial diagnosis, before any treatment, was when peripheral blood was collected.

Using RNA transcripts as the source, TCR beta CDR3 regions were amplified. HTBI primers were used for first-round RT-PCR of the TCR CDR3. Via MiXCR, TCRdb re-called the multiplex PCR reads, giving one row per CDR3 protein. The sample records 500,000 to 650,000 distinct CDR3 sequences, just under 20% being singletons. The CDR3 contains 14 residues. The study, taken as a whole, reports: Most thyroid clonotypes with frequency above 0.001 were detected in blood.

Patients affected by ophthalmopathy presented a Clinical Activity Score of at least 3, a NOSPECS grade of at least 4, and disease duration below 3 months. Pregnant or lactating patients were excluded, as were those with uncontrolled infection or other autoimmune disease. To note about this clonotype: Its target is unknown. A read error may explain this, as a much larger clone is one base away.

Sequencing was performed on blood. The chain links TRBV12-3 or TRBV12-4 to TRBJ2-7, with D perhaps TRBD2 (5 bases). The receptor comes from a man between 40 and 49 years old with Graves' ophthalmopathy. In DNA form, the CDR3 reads TGTGCCAGCAGTCACCAAGCGGAAGTAACCGAGCGGTACTTC. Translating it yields CASSHQAEVTERYF.